These 25 T cell receptor beta chains were all obtained from the same sample, sequenced in a study of siplizumab effects on memory and regulatory T cells (dated by TCRdb to about 2019). The library was produced with the immunoSEQ multiplex PCR assay. TCRdb obtained this table from immuneACCESS and retained in-frame rearrangements with V and J assigned. These tables miss some clones; where compared with another copy, unresolved V genes account for less than half of the shortfall, and the remainder is unexplained. In all, the sample holds approximately 92,000 clones, and roughly 94% of those were seen once. Approximately 1.4% of the sample is in the top ten clones. Sequenced: non-Treg CD4+ T cells sorted from blood. The sample's cell subset or site label is to be understood as: FACS-sorted unstimulated CD4+ non-regulatory T cells. All receptors come from a human donor in good health.

The DNA of the CDR3 is TGTGCCAGCAGGGGGGGCAGGGGACATAATCAGCCCCAGCATTTT. Translated: CASRGGRGHNQPQHF. This sequence joins TRBV6-6 and TRBJ1-5; weak D call: TRBD1 (6 bases). The CDR3 totals 15 residues. Germline V gene lookup returns CDR1 MNHNY and CDR2 SVGAGI (reference sequence). The germline V and J ends were trimmed by 6 bases and 4 bases, with 16 bases remaining between them.

The chain has TRBV27 and TRBJ2-7; the match to TRBD1 covers 9 bases. Germline loops: CDR1 MNHEY, CDR2 SMNVEV (reference sequence). The trim removed 3 bases at V and 7 bases at J, leaving 7 bases unmatched. This CDR3 contains 14 residues. In DNA, the CDR3 is TGTGCCAGCAGTTTTTCAGGGACAGGGTTAGAGCAGTACTTC. Its protein product is CASSFSGTGLEQYF.

The chain is built from TRBV25-1 and TRBJ2-2, with 8 bases identical to TRBD2. The CDR3 length is 12 residues. The germline gives CDR1 MGHDK, CDR2 SYGVNS. V lost 7 bases and J lost 7; bases outside the gene matches: 2. For the CDR3, the DNA is TGTGCCAGCACCGGGGGGGGCGGGGAGCTGTTTTTT. It specifies CASTGGGGELFF.

V is TRBV28 and J is TRBJ2-2, with 9 positions matching TRBD2. From germline, CDR1 is MDHEN and CDR2 SYDVKM. The CDR3 runs to 15 residues. V lost 6 bases, J lost 3 bases, and 5 bases stayed unmatched. The DNA of the CDR3 is TGTGCCAGCAGCCCGACTAGCGGTTACACCGGGGAGCTGTTTTTT. Translation: CASSPTSGYTGELFF.

The V and J genes are TRBV28 and TRBJ1-6; D not certain. The CDR3 contains 11 residues. Germline values: CDR1 MDHEN, CDR2 SYDVKM. Trimming removed 4 bases from V and 9 bases from J, with 4 bases in between. Here the CDR3 reads CASSWSSPLHF. CDR3 bases: TGTGCCAGCAGTTGGTCTTCACCCCTCCACTTT.

The gene calls are TRBV7-9 and TRBJ2-7; D gene uncertain. Germline V CDR1 and CDR2: SEHNR, FQNEAQ (reference sequence). The CDR3 has 15 amino acids. V was trimmed by 2 bases and J by 0 bases, leaving 11 bases between them. The chain's CDR3 is CASSLKGTSSYEQYF. The CDR3 region has the DNA TGTGCCAGCAGCTTAAAGGGTACAAGCTCCTACGAGCAGTACTTC.

J is TRBJ2-1 and V is TRBV2; 7 bases match TRBD1. The germline V gene has CDR1 SNHLY and CDR2 FYNNEI. J gave up 6 bases and V 10 bases, and 6 bases lay outside the gene matches. The CDR3 spans 12 residues. As DNA, the CDR3 is TGTGCCACTAACAGGGGAGTCAATGAGCAGTTCTTC. This encodes CATNRGVNEQFF.

The V and J genes are TRBV5-5 and TRBJ2-1, with TRBD2 matching over 12 bases. Germline V gene sequence: CDR1 SGHKS, CDR2 YYEKEE (reference sequence). The CDR3 has 16 amino acids. Losses at the gene ends were 1 base for V and 9 bases for J; bases not matched to a gene: 8. Written as DNA, the CDR3 is TGTGCCAGCAGCTTGCCCGGACTAGCGGGAATCGCTGAGCAGTTCTTC. Translation gives CASSLPGLAGIAEQFF.

As regards this clone: One junction end disagrees with the germline gene, perhaps due to a read error. The chain uses TRBV11-3 and TRBJ1-1; D is unresolved. This CDR3 region has 14 residues. CDR1 and CDR2 (germline): SGHNT, YENEEA. CDR3 DNA sequence: TGTGCCAGCAGCTTAGGAGGAATTAACACTGAAACTTTCTTT. This encodes CASSLGGINTETFF. Variable domain in full (rest from reference TRBV11-3 and TRBJ1-1): EAGVVQSPRYKIIEKKQPVAFWCNPISGHNTLYWYLQNLGQGPELLIRYENEEAVDDSQLPKDRFSAERLKGVDSTLKIQPAELGDSAVYLCASSLGGINTETFFGQGTRLTVV.

J is TRBJ2-5 and V is TRBV11-1, with TRBD2 identical over 8 bases. V lost 6 bases, J lost 4 bases, and 4 bases stayed unmatched. CDR1 is SGHAT and CDR2 is FQDESV in the germline V gene (reference sequence). The CDR3 runs to 13 residues. The CDR3 region has the DNA TGTGCCAGCAGTGTCGGGAGGGCAGAGACCCAGTACTTC. It codes for CASSVGRAETQYF.

The gene calls are TRBV10-2 and TRBJ1-5; D gene ambiguous. Trimming took 6 bases from V and 0 from J, leaving 12 bases between them. Germline-derived CDR1 and CDR2 are WSHSY and SAAADI. This CDR3 is 15 amino acids long. In DNA, the CDR3 is TGCGCCAGCAGGCGGACCGGCTATAGCAATCAGCCCCAGCATTTT. It encodes CASRRTGYSNQPQHF.

The CDR3 reads CASSPFHLASPTQFARDYGYTF. In DNA, the CDR3 is TGTGCCAGCTCACCGTTTCACCTAGCTTCGCCGACCCAATTTGCCAGGGACTATGGCTACACCTTC. The rearrangement uses TRBV18 and TRBJ1-2; D possibly corresponds to TRBD1 (5 bases). The CDR3 runs to 22 residues. Trimming shortened V by 3 bases and J by 3 bases, and 35 bases separated the two germline ends. The germline CDR1 and CDR2 sequences are KGHSH and LQKENI. Full variable domain (missing parts from reference TRBV18 and TRBJ1-2): NAGVMQNPRHLVRRRGQEARLRCSPMKGHSHVYWYRQLPEEGLKFMVYLQKENIIDESGMPKERFSAEFPKEGPSILRIQQVVRGDSAAYFCASSPFHLASPTQFARDYGYTFGSGTRLTVV.

V usage is TRBV7-8 and J usage is TRBJ2-7; D not resolved. The germline V gene encodes CDR1 SGHVS and CDR2 FQNEAQ. The CDR3 runs 15 residues. Trimming took off 2 bases at V and 1 base at J, with 12 bases between the two ends. CDR3 amino acids: CASSLLRLRSYEQYF. The DNA for the CDR3 is TGTGCCAGCAGCTTATTGAGATTGCGGTCCTACGAGCAGTACTTC.

The chain links TRBV5-1 to TRBJ2-7; D is ambiguous. The ends were cut back, 5 bases at V and 6 bases at J, with 18 bases in the middle. Germline CDR1 SGHRS, CDR2 YFSETQ. The CDR3 is 14 residues long. The CDR3 sequence is CASRPLETVPEQYF. The CDR3 region has the DNA TGCGCCAGCAGGCCACTTGAGACGGTTCCCGAGCAGTACTTC.

V usage is TRBV19 and J usage is TRBJ1-5, with D possibly being TRBD1 (5 bases). V was cut by 5 bases and J by 6 bases, with 11 bases left in between. The CDR3 is 13 amino acids. Germline V gene data show CDR1 as LNHDA and CDR2 as SQIVND (reference sequence). This chain's CDR3 is CASSGRVRQPQHF. CDR3 in DNA: TGTGCCAGTAGTGGCAGGGTACGTCAGCCCCAGCATTTT.

The rearrangement joins TRBV27 to TRBJ1-2, with D perhaps matching TRBD1 (5 bases). Trimming shortened V by 2 bases and J by 2 bases, and 18 bases separated the two germline ends. This CDR3 has 17 amino acids. Germline-derived CDR1 and CDR2 are MNHEY and SMNVEV (reference sequence). CDR3 protein: CASSLMGIGRGNYGYTF. The DNA of the CDR3 is TGTGCCAGCAGTTTAATGGGGATAGGTCGGGGGAACTATGGCTACACCTTC.

The chain combines TRBV4-1 with TRBJ1-6, with TRBD1 matching 12 bases. Germline trimming cut 0 bases from V and 1 base from J; bases unmatched to any gene: 4. CDR1 is MGHRA and CDR2 is YSYEKL in the germline V gene. The CDR3 sequence is 19 residues long. The CDR3 here is CASSQEWDRGLSYNSPLHF. The CDR3 region has the DNA TGCGCCAGCAGCCAAGAGTGGGACAGGGGGCTGTCCTATAATTCACCCCTCCACTTT.

The chain uses TRBV5-8 and TRBJ1-1; TRBD1 matches 7 bases. The CDR3 consists of 13 residues. V was pared by 0 bases and J by 4 bases, with 0 bases of the junction left unmatched. CDR1 and CDR2 (germline): SGHTS, YDEGEE. The CDR3 nucleotides read TGTGCCAGCAGCTTGGACAGGGGCACTGAAGCTTTCTTT. This gives the protein CASSLDRGTEAFF.

This sequence joins TRBV20-1 and TRBJ2-3; the D is unclear. Germline V CDR1 and CDR2: DFQATT, SNEGSKA (reference sequence). The length of the CDR3 is 11 residues. Deletions cut 2 bases from V and 4 bases from J, with 4 bases between. CDR3 protein: CSARFADTQYF. The DNA of the CDR3 is TGCAGTGCTAGATTCGCAGATACGCAGTATTTT.

This clone was found once. The chain carries TRBV7-2 and TRBJ2-3; D is tentatively TRBD1 or TRBD2 (5 bases each). The V and J ends lost 6 bases and 5 bases respectively, with 15 bases between them. Germline V gene lookup returns CDR1 SGHTA and CDR2 FQGNSA. The CDR3 runs to 14 residues. CDR3 nucleotide sequence: TGTGCCAGCAGGACTATTTCGAGGGGAGATACGCAGTATTTT. Its protein is CASRTISRGDTQYF.

The V gene is TRBV7-8, the J gene TRBJ2-7; D remains unclear. Trimming pared 1 base from V and 2 bases from J, leaving 15 bases between. The CDR3 covers 16 residues. In germline, CDR1 is SGHVS, CDR2 FQNEAQ. This CDR3 reads CASSLDTTDLPYEQYF. The CDR3 DNA reads as TGTGCCAGCAGCTTAGACACGACGGATCTGCCCTACGAGCAGTACTTC.

The chain is built from TRBV5-1 and TRBJ2-5, with a possible D match to TRBD2 (5 bases). The CDR3 loop spans 16 amino acids. CDR1 is SGHRS, CDR2 YFSETQ, per germline. V lost 1 base and J lost 1, with 14 bases in between. CDR3 region: CASSLTLSGVQETQYF. The CDR3, as DNA: TGCGCCAGCAGCTTGACCCTCTCCGGGGTCCAAGAGACCCAGTACTTC.

V and J are TRBV5-1 and TRBJ2-1; 14 bases are a match to TRBD2. The CDR3 is made up of 18 amino acids. Trimming removed 4 bases from V and 2 bases from J; junction bases left unmatched: 8. Germline V gene data show CDR1 as SGHRS and CDR2 as YFSETQ. CDR3 protein: CASSLIAGLAGAYNEQFF. CDR3 bases: TGCGCCAGCAGCCTTATAGCGGGACTAGCGGGAGCCTACAATGAGCAGTTCTTC.

The J gene is TRBJ2-1, the V gene TRBV29-1; D not resolved. Between the trimmed V and J ends, which lost 4 bases and 5 bases, there was a span of 15 bases. The CDR3 extends over 14 amino acids. CDR1 is SQVTM, CDR2 ANQGSEA, per germline. In DNA form, the CDR3 reads TGCAGCGTTGTGGGCACGTTGGAGAACAATGAGCAGTTCTTC. Its translation is CSVVGTLENNEQFF.

The chain uses TRBV18 and TRBJ1-4, with 11 bases aligning to TRBD1. V shed 1 base, J shed 8 bases, and the junction held 6 bases outside the gene matches. Germline V gene lookup returns CDR1 KGHSH and CDR2 LQKENI. The CDR3 totals 16 residues. Here the CDR3 reads CASSPQRGTGGEKLFF. The DNA of the CDR3 is TGTGCCAGCTCACCACAACGAGGGACAGGGGGAGAAAAACTGTTTTTT.